A selection of T cell receptor beta chains follows, all from one sample in a study of T cell changes during pregnancy in multiple sclerosis. Assay: immunoSEQ multiplex PCR; the TCRdb copy retains only in-frame clones and omits some. The sample has 78,000 or so clones, roughly nine tenths seen once. The source was peripheral blood, collected before pregnancy. These receptors all come from a female donor with multiple sclerosis, enrolled in a pregnancy study. The CDR3 runs from the conserved cysteine through the conserved F or W. D genes are given only for firm matches. Rows may omit the clone size; those that give it use once, few, many or a size class.

TRBJ1-1	-	TRBV6-5	15	-	CASSYSRQKNTEAFF	TGTGCCAGCAGTTACTCGCGGCAGAAGAACACTGAAGCTTTCTTT
TRBJ1-1	-	TRBV27	17	TRBD1	CASSPITGTGIDTEAFF	TGTGCCAGCAGTCCGATCACCGGGACAGGGATCGACACTGAAGCTTTCTTT
TRBJ2-5	-	TRBV27	14	TRBD2	CASAAGATQETQYF	TGTGCCAGCGCAGCGGGAGCTACGCAAGAGACCCAGTACTTC
TRBJ1-2	-	TRBV19	13	-	CASRREKGYGYTF	TGTGCCAGTAGGAGGGAGAAGGGCTATGGCTACACCTTC
TRBJ2-7	-	TRBV7-9	16	TRBD2	CASSFYTTSGRREQYF	TGTGCCAGCAGCTTTTATACGACTAGCGGGAGACGCGAGCAGTACTTC
TRBJ1-1	-	TRBV28	13	-	CASLGQRNTEAFF	TGTGCCAGCCTGGGACAACGGAACACTGAAGCTTTCTTT
TRBJ2-6	-	TRBV29-1	16	-	CSVARPGISGANVLTF	TGCAGCGTTGCCCGGCCCGGGATCTCTGGGGCCAACGTCCTGACTTTC
TRBJ2-3	-	TRBV5-4	16	-	CASSLAPLASTDTQYF	TGTGCCAGCAGCTTGGCCCCACTAGCATCTACAGATACGCAGTATTTT
TRBJ2-3	-	TRBV4-3	15	TRBD2	CASSRTSGMSWTQYF	TGCGCCAGCAGCCGAACTAGCGGGATGTCATGGACGCAGTATTTT
TRBJ2-3	-	TRBV5-3	24	-	CARRPNTRKTIGPRTKTTADTQYF	TGTGCCAGAAGACCCAACACGAGGAAGACTATCGGGCCCAGAACAAAAACGACGGCAGATACGCAGTATTTT
TRBJ2-2	-	TRBV18	15	-	CASSDGFANTGELFF	TGTGCCAGCTCCGACGGGTTCGCGAACACCGGGGAGCTGTTTTTT
TRBJ2-7	-	TRBV4-1	15	TRBD2	CASSFGLAGPYEQYF	TGCGCCAGCAGCTTCGGACTAGCGGGTCCTTACGAGCAGTACTTC
TRBJ2-1	-	TRBV9	13	TRBD2	CASSPRSGRAPFF	TGTGCCAGCAGCCCCCGGAGCGGGAGGGCCCCGTTCTTC
TRBJ2-5	few	TRBV6-6	14	TRBD1	CASSMTGGPETQYF	TGTGCCAGCAGTATGACAGGGGGTCCAGAGACCCAGTACTTC
TRBJ2-5	once	TRBV5-1	13	-	CASSLAGRETQYF	TGCGCCAGCAGCTTGGCCGGTCGGGAGACCCAGTACTTC
TRBJ2-3	-	TRBV9	17	TRBD2	CASSVGPWGGATDTQYF	TGTGCCAGCAGCGTAGGGCCTTGGGGGGGAGCCACAGATACGCAGTATTTT
TRBJ2-2	-	TRBV5-1	16	TRBD2	CASSSPSGKRFGELFF	TGCGCCAGCAGCTCGCCTAGCGGGAAACGTTTCGGGGAGCTGTTTTTT
TRBJ2-5	-	TRBV18	13	-	CASSRGGEETQYF	TGTGCCAGCTCACGGGGAGGAGAAGAGACCCAGTACTTC
TRBJ2-2	-	TRBV19	15	-	CASSIGSRGAGELFF	TGTGCCAGTAGTATAGGATCGCGGGGCGCCGGGGAGCTGTTTTTT
TRBJ1-1	-	TRBV19	12	-	CASSFAAGSAFF	TGTGCCAGTAGTTTCGCCGCGGGGTCAGCTTTCTTT
TRBJ2-5	-	TRBV5-6	14	TRBD2	CASSLAGVQETQYF	TGTGCCAGCAGCTTAGCGGGAGTACAAGAGACCCAGTACTTC
TRBJ1-1	-	TRBV2	15	TRBD1	CASRKGQGMNTEAFF	TGTGCCAGCAGGAAGGGACAGGGGATGAACACTGAAGCTTTCTTT
TRBJ2-1	once	TRBV7-8	19	TRBD2	CASSLAGGSGSRSYNEQFF	TGTGCCAGCAGCTTAGCCGGGGGTAGCGGGAGTCGTTCCTACAATGAGCAGTTCTTC
TRBJ2-1	-	TRBV11-3	15	TRBD2	CASSLRAGAFSEQFF	TGTGCCAGCAGCTTAAGAGCGGGAGCCTTCTCTGAGCAGTTCTTC
TRBJ1-4	-	TRBV28	13	TRBD1	CASSLPGQVGMFF	TGTGCCAGCAGTTTACCTGGACAGGTCGGGATGTTTTTT
TRBJ2-2	few	TRBV7-6	14	-	CASSSGQNTGELFF	TGTGCCAGCAGCTCGGGACAGAACACCGGGGAGCTGTTTTTT
TRBJ2-2	-	TRBV4-1	14	TRBD2	CASSHFAGDGELFF	TGCGCCAGCAGCCACTTTGCGGGAGACGGAGAGCTGTTTTTT
TRBJ2-2	-	TRBV21-1	17	-	CASHEGLAGGGTGELFF	TGTGCCAGCCATGAGGGACTAGCGGGAGGAGGGACCGGGGAGCTGTTTTTT
TRBJ2-3	once	TRBV18	12	TRBD1	CASSPTGDTQYF	TGTGCCAGCTCACCGACAGGGGATACGCAGTATTTT
TRBJ2-2	few	TRBV11-2	14	-	CASSFEMNTGELFF	TGTGCCAGCAGCTTTGAGATGAACACCGGGGAGCTGTTTTTT
TRBJ1-1	-	TRBV7-6	17	TRBD1	CASSLGAGGYDSTEAFF	TGTGCCAGCAGCTTAGGGGCAGGGGGGTACGATTCCACTGAAGCTTTCTTT
TRBJ2-2	-	TRBV6-1	14	TRBD2	CASIGGADTGELFF	TGTGCCAGCATCGGGGGGGCCGACACCGGGGAGCTGTTTTTT
TRBJ2-7	once	TRBV4-1	13	-	CASSQVFREEQYF	TGCGCCAGCAGCCAAGTTTTCCGGGAAGAGCAGTACTTC
TRBJ1-2	-	TRBV2	13	-	CASTPRGGNGYTF	TGTGCCAGCACCCCTAGAGGGGGAAATGGCTACACCTTC
TRBJ1-1	-	TRBV19	14	-	CASTYSGGNTEAFF	TGTGCCAGTACTTATTCAGGTGGGAACACTGAAGCTTTCTTT
TRBJ2-1	-	TRBV30	14	-	CAWGGTPAYNEQFF	TGTGCCTGGGGCGGGACCCCGGCTTACAATGAGCAGTTCTTC
TRBJ2-1	-	TRBV7-9	16	TRBD2	CASSSPGLSSYNEQFF	TGTGCCAGCAGCTCTCCGGGACTAAGCTCCTACAATGAGCAGTTCTTC
TRBJ1-1	-	TRBV2	14	-	CASSRRGAATEAFF	TGTGCCAGCAGTCGGCGGGGGGCAGCGACTGAAGCTTTCTTT
TRBJ1-5	once	TRBV4-3	15	TRBD1	CASSQRTGSNQPQHF	TGCGCCAGCAGCCAACGGACAGGAAGCAATCAGCCCCAGCATTTT
TRBJ2-1	few	TRBV7-9	12	-	CASSLERNEQFF	TGTGCCAGCAGCTTAGAGCGCAATGAGCAGTTCTTC
TRBJ2-7	-	TRBV5-6	15	-	CASSTNPGTPYEQYF	TGTGCCAGCAGCACTAACCCCGGGACACCTTACGAGCAGTACTTC
TRBJ2-7	-	TRBV5-1	14	-	CASSPGTTSYEQYF	TGCGCCAGCAGCCCCGGGACAACCTCCTACGAGCAGTACTTC
TRBJ2-1	-	TRBV18	15	TRBD2	CASSPLPLAVNEQFF	TGTGCCAGCTCACCTTTACCGCTAGCGGTCAATGAGCAGTTCTTC
TRBJ2-7	-	TRBV5-4	12	-	CASSFGGYEQYF	TGTGCCAGCAGCTTTGGGGGGTACGAGCAGTACTTC
TRBJ2-1	-	TRBV13	15	TRBD2	CASSTQREYYNEQFF	TGTGCCAGCAGCACCCAGCGGGAGTATTACAATGAGCAGTTCTTC
TRBJ1-1	once	TRBV27	12	TRBD1	CASSSTGGSAFF	TGTGCCAGCAGTTCTACAGGGGGCTCGGCTTTCTTT
TRBJ2-7	-	TRBV28	17	TRBD1	CASSSLPFRDRGEEQYF	TGTGCCAGCAGTTCCCTCCCCTTCCGGGACAGGGGGGAAGAGCAGTACTTC
TRBJ2-3	-	TRBV9	17	TRBD2	CASSLDPSGSSTDTQYF	TGTGCCAGCAGCCTCGATCCTAGCGGGAGCTCCACAGATACGCAGTATTTT
TRBJ2-7	-	TRBV30	13	TRBD1	CAWRRTGVYEQYF	TGTGCCTGGAGAAGGACAGGGGTGTACGAGCAGTACTTC
TRBJ2-2	-	TRBV7-9	13	-	CASSTENTGELFF	TGTGCCAGCAGCACAGAGAACACCGGGGAGCTGTTTTTT
TRBJ2-3	-	TRBV6-5	16	-	CASSYSGIGVGDTQYF	TGTGCCAGCAGTTACTCGGGGATCGGGGTTGGAGATACGCAGTATTTT